What follows is one TCR beta chain and its context. The read gets to within 3 residues of the CDR3 end, and the germline J gene fills in the rest. This record comes from a study of T cells in women clearing cervical HPV infection. As for the study in general: Blood came at first lesion visit for cases, post-clearance for controls.

TCRdb's table, derived via immunoSEQ multiplex PCR, lists solely in-frame clones and lacks some. The sample table sets out approximately 25,000 clones. V dropped 7 bases and J dropped 6 bases, with 15 bases sitting between them. The CDR3 runs to 13 residues. The V gene's germline CDR1 is SNHLY and CDR2 FYNNEI. Sequencing was performed on blood buffy coat. The V gene is TRBV2, the J gene TRBJ1-1; TRBD1 might be the D (5 bases). The origin of this receptor is a woman aged 18 to 69 with a cervical HPV16 infection that either progressed to CIN3+ or cleared (not recorded which). The DNA read from the CDR3 is TGTGCCAGCAAAGGGTGGAGGGGCCCTGAA. This codes for CASKGWRGPE. The CDR3 in full is CASKGWRGPEAFF. The full variable domain, with the rest looked up from reference TRBV2 and TRBJ1-1, is EPEVTQTPSHQVTQMGQEVILRCVPISNHLYFYWYRQILGQKVEFLVSFYNNEISEKSEIFDDQFSVERPDGSNFTLKIRSTKLEDSAMYFCASKGWRGPEAFFGQGTRLTVV.